This T cell receptor (beta chain) emerged from a study of shared clonotypes between healthy human individuals. General observations from the study: Collection of samples was limited to blood; tissue repertoires likely differ.

The repertoire was sequenced with immunoSEQ multiplex PCR; TCRdb's copy has only in-frame clones and lacks some. The sample has some 2,100,000 clones, about 92% seen once. About this clone: Antigen specificity is unknown.

Terminally differentiated effector memory CD45RA+ cells were excluded by CCR7 positive selection of CD45RO-negative cells. Healthy HIV-negative adults with no recent acute infections or vaccinations were recruited as donors. The CDR3 is 18 amino acids. Per the germline V gene, CDR1 is SGHAT and CDR2 is FQNNGV. The ends were cut back, 2 bases at V and 0 bases at J, with 19 bases in the middle. This chain joins TRBV11-2 and TRBJ1-2, with D perhaps matching TRBD1 (5 bases). Sequenced input: naive CD8+ T cells from PBMCs. The TCR sequence derives from a man aged 18-30 years in good health. Some clones in this sample may be carry-over from other donors' samples. CDR3 region: CASSLSSVKGTANYGYTF. CDR3 nucleotides: TGTGCCAGCAGCTTAAGCTCAGTGAAGGGGACCGCTAACTATGGCTACACCTTC.